The rows below give T cell receptor beta chains drawn from one sample of a study of blood T cell repertoires in COVID-19. Repertoires were generated with immunoSEQ multiplex PCR, while TCRdb's copy carries only in-frame clones and drops some. The data hold about 160,000 clones, with around 80% observed a single time. Source material: PBMCs or T cells enriched from blood (not recorded which). The receptor set was obtained from a woman aged 45-65 years in a cohort exposed to, infected with or recovered from COVID-19 (not recorded which). Both conserved end residues are part of each CDR3. Fields, in order: D gene, J gene, clone size, V gene, CDR3 protein, CDR3 DNA. D genes are given only for firm matches. Expanded clones are given a class, and other clones once, few, many or no size at all.

TRBD2 | TRBJ2-3 | - | TRBV7-2 | CASSPTSDTSTDTQYF | TGTGCCAGCAGCCCCACTAGCGACACCAGCACAGATACGCAGTATTTT
- | TRBJ2-5 | - | TRBV19 | CASSSSGESQETQYF | TGTGCCAGTAGTTCGAGCGGAGAGTCCCAAGAGACCCAGTACTTC
TRBD1 | TRBJ1-2 | - | TRBV5-6 | CASSFGDRDSGGYTF | TGTGCCAGCAGCTTTGGCGACAGGGACAGCGGTGGCTACACCTTC
TRBD2 | TRBJ2-3 | - | TRBV7-3 | CASSPRLAGTFTDTQYF | TGTGCCAGCAGCCCAAGACTAGCGGGGACATTCACAGATACGCAGTATTTT
- | TRBJ2-7 | - | TRBV6-5 | CASSPTGVSYEQYF | TGTGCCAGCAGCCCGACAGGCGTCTCCTACGAGCAGTACTTC
TRBD2 | TRBJ2-2 | - | TRBV4-1 | CASSHELAGGTGELFF | TGCGCCAGCAGCCACGAACTAGCGGGAGGGACCGGGGAGCTGTTTTTT
TRBD1 | TRBJ2-5 | - | TRBV2 | CASSDVAGGLGQETQYF | TGTGCCAGCAGTGATGTAGCAGGGGGCTTAGGGCAAGAGACCCAGTACTTC
- | TRBJ1-2 | - | TRBV6-2/TRBV6-3 | CASSYDEGGGYGYTF | TGTGCCAGCAGTTACGACGAGGGAGGGGGTTATGGCTACACCTTC
- | TRBJ1-3 | - | TRBV29-1 | CSVTLGVSGNTIYF | TGCAGCGTCACCCTAGGTGTATCTGGAAACACCATATATTTT
- | TRBJ2-3 | - | TRBV19 | CASSPVGRPSTDTQYF | TGTGCCAGTAGTCCGGTAGGGAGGCCTAGCACAGATACGCAGTATTTT
TRBD2 | TRBJ2-5 | - | TRBV28 | CASSFSLSGGSETQYF | TGTGCCAGCAGTTTCTCCCTCAGCGGGGGGTCTGAGACCCAGTACTTC
TRBD2 | TRBJ2-7 | - | TRBV7-8 | CASSSQTSGSYEQYF | TGTGCCAGCAGCTCCCAGACTAGCGGGAGTTACGAGCAGTACTTC
TRBD2 | TRBJ2-1 | - | TRBV6-1 | CASSDPSVAGGYNEQFF | TGTGCCAGCAGTGACCCCTCGGTAGCGGGGGGATACAATGAGCAGTTCTTC
TRBD1 | TRBJ2-3 | - | TRBV5-1 | CASRTDRVTDTQYF | TGCGCCAGCAGGACGGACAGGGTCACAGATACGCAGTATTTT
TRBD1 | TRBJ1-6 | - | TRBV28 | CASREETGGYNSPLHF | TGTGCCAGCAGGGAGGAGACAGGGGGTTATAATTCACCCCTCCACTTT
TRBD2 | TRBJ2-1 | - | TRBV4-2 | CASSQELAGAHEQFF | TGTGCCAGCAGCCAAGAACTAGCGGGGGCCCATGAGCAGTTCTTC
- | TRBJ1-1 | few | TRBV7-9 | CASRQQTGIGSEAFF | TGTGCCAGCAGACAACAAACAGGGATAGGTTCTGAAGCTTTCTTT
TRBD1 | TRBJ1-2 | - | TRBV7-9 | CASSFDRDGYTF | TGTGCCAGCAGCTTCGACAGGGATGGCTACACCTTC
- | TRBJ2-3 | - | TRBV19 | CASSIDLDTQYF | TGTGCCAGTAGTATAGATCTTGATACGCAGTATTTT
- | TRBJ1-2 | - | TRBV28 | CASSLSADTHKSGYTF | TGTGCCAGCAGTTTATCGGCGGATACTCATAAAAGCGGCTACACCTTC
- | TRBJ2-7 | - | TRBV3-1/TRBV3-2 | CASSPSLRGGDYEQYF | TGTGCCAGCAGCCCCTCCTTAAGAGGAGGAGACTACGAGCAGTACTTC
- | TRBJ1-5 | once | TRBV28 | CASSLVTSPNQPQHF | TGTGCCAGCAGTTTAGTAACATCACCCAATCAGCCCCAGCATTTT
TRBD1 | TRBJ1-1 | - | TRBV29-1 | CSVRQGIWTEAFF | TGCAGCGTTAGACAGGGGATATGGACTGAAGCTTTCTTT
- | TRBJ1-1 | - | TRBV19 | CASSIRQENTEAFF | TGTGCCAGTAGTATCAGACAGGAGAACACTGAAGCTTTCTTT
TRBD2 | TRBJ2-5 | - | TRBV7-2 | CASSGTSGKKETQYF | TGTGCCAGCAGCGGGACTAGCGGAAAAAAAGAGACCCAGTACTTC